The rows below give T cell receptor beta chains drawn from one sample of a study of blood T cell repertoires in COVID-19. TCRdb's table, derived via immunoSEQ multiplex PCR, lists solely in-frame clones and lacks some. The table includes some 120,000 clones, around 87% detected once. Sequences were obtained from peripheral blood. These receptors were taken from a woman aged 55-69 years with acute or convalescent COVID-19. Both conserved end residues are part of each CDR3. A D gene is named only where the DNA matches it firmly. A clone size is listed for some rows: how often the clone was seen (once, few, many), or a class if it is expanded.

j_gene: TRBJ1-1
d_gene: TRBD1
v_gene: TRBV29-1
abundance: NA
CDR3nt: TGCAGCGCTCTCACAGGGGTCGTCGAAGCTTTCTTT
CDR3aa: CSALTGVVEAFF

j_gene: TRBJ2-1
d_gene: NA
v_gene: TRBV10-2
abundance: NA
CDR3nt: TGCGCCAGCAGTGAGACGGGGTCCTACAATGAGCAGTTCTTC
CDR3aa: CASSETGSYNEQFF

j_gene: TRBJ2-2
d_gene: TRBD2
v_gene: TRBV27
abundance: NA
CDR3nt: TGTGCCAGCAGTCCCCCCTCACTAGCGGGAGGGTCCTGGAATCTGAACACCGGGGAGCTGTTTTTT
CDR3aa: CASSPPSLAGGSWNLNTGELFF

j_gene: TRBJ2-1
d_gene: TRBD2
v_gene: TRBV5-4
abundance: NA
CDR3nt: TGTGCCAGCAGCTCCCCGGGACTAGCGGTTTACAATGAGCAGTTCTTC
CDR3aa: CASSSPGLAVYNEQFF

j_gene: TRBJ1-6
d_gene: TRBD1
v_gene: TRBV20-1
abundance: NA
CDR3nt: TGCAGTGCTAGTAAGGGGGCTAATTCACCCCTCCACTTT
CDR3aa: CSASKGANSPLHF

j_gene: TRBJ2-5
d_gene: TRBD2
v_gene: TRBV7-6
abundance: NA
CDR3nt: TGTGCCAGCAGCTTACGAGCGGGAGGGTCAGGAGAGACCCAGTACTTC
CDR3aa: CASSLRAGGSGETQYF

j_gene: TRBJ2-3
d_gene: NA
v_gene: TRBV18
abundance: once
CDR3nt: TGTGCCAGCTCACCAACCGCCACAGCTACGCAGTATTTT
CDR3aa: CASSPTATATQYF

j_gene: TRBJ1-5
d_gene: NA
v_gene: TRBV28
abundance: NA
CDR3nt: TGTGCCAGCAGTTTAGCAGGCTCGGATTGGAGCAATCAGCCCCAGCATTTT
CDR3aa: CASSLAGSDWSNQPQHF

j_gene: TRBJ1-6
d_gene: NA
v_gene: TRBV7-2
abundance: NA
CDR3nt: TGTGCCAGCAGCTTAGTCGGCGGGATTAAATCACCCCTCCACTTT
CDR3aa: CASSLVGGIKSPLHF

j_gene: TRBJ2-7
d_gene: NA
v_gene: TRBV12-3/TRBV12-4
abundance: NA
CDR3nt: TGTGCCAGCAGTTTTTTGTCGTACGAGCAGTACTTC
CDR3aa: CASSFLSYEQYF

j_gene: TRBJ1-3
d_gene: NA
v_gene: TRBV7-9
abundance: NA
CDR3nt: TGTGCCAGCAGCTTGGGGGCGGCTTTAACTGGAAACACCATATATTTT
CDR3aa: CASSLGAALTGNTIYF

j_gene: TRBJ2-3
d_gene: NA
v_gene: TRBV24-1
abundance: NA
CDR3nt: TGTGCCACCAGTCATCGGTCCACAGATACGCAGTATTTT
CDR3aa: CATSHRSTDTQYF

j_gene: TRBJ1-6
d_gene: TRBD1
v_gene: TRBV9
abundance: NA
CDR3nt: TGTGCCAGCAGCCCCCGACAGGGCGGGGATTCACCCCTCCACTTT
CDR3aa: CASSPRQGGDSPLHF

j_gene: TRBJ2-3
d_gene: TRBD2
v_gene: TRBV10-3
abundance: NA
CDR3nt: TGTGCCATCGGTTGGACTAGCGGGAGAACAGATACGCAGTATTTT
CDR3aa: CAIGWTSGRTDTQYF

j_gene: TRBJ2-1
d_gene: TRBD1
v_gene: TRBV5-1
abundance: NA
CDR3nt: TGCGCCAGCAGCTCGCCGGGACAGGGAATCAATGAGCAGTTCTTC
CDR3aa: CASSSPGQGINEQFF

j_gene: TRBJ2-1
d_gene: NA
v_gene: TRBV28
abundance: NA
CDR3nt: TGTGCCAGCAGGGCTCTGGCAAGCTCCTACAATGAGCAGTTCTTC
CDR3aa: CASRALASSYNEQFF

j_gene: TRBJ1-1
d_gene: NA
v_gene: TRBV6-5
abundance: NA
CDR3nt: TGTGCCAGCAGGCCCCAATTGACAGGTAACACTGAAGCTTTCTTT
CDR3aa: CASRPQLTGNTEAFF

j_gene: TRBJ1-5
d_gene: NA
v_gene: TRBV28
abundance: NA
CDR3nt: TGTGCCAGCACCGACCGGGGGAAACAGCCCCAGCATTTT
CDR3aa: CASTDRGKQPQHF

j_gene: TRBJ1-2
d_gene: TRBD1
v_gene: TRBV25-1
abundance: NA
CDR3nt: TGTGCCAGCAGTGAGGGACAGGGGATTAACTATGGCTACACCTTC
CDR3aa: CASSEGQGINYGYTF

j_gene: TRBJ1-2
d_gene: TRBD1
v_gene: TRBV6-5
abundance: NA
CDR3nt: TGTGCCAGCAGTTACCCGAGACAGGGGGCCTATGGCTACACCTTC
CDR3aa: CASSYPRQGAYGYTF

j_gene: TRBJ1-4
d_gene: TRBD1
v_gene: TRBV27
abundance: NA
CDR3nt: TGTGCCAGCAGTTTAATGGGACAGCCGTCGTCTAATGAAAAACTGTTTTTT
CDR3aa: CASSLMGQPSSNEKLFF

j_gene: TRBJ2-1
d_gene: NA
v_gene: TRBV7-9
abundance: NA
CDR3nt: TGTGCCAGCAGCTTAGAACCCCTAGCGTTCAACAAAAATGAGCAGTTCTTC
CDR3aa: CASSLEPLAFNKNEQFF

j_gene: TRBJ2-2
d_gene: TRBD2
v_gene: TRBV6-5
abundance: NA
CDR3nt: TGTGCCAGCAGTCTAGCGGACACCGGGGAGCTGTTTTTT
CDR3aa: CASSLADTGELFF

j_gene: TRBJ1-1
d_gene: TRBD1
v_gene: TRBV29-1
abundance: NA
CDR3nt: TGCAGCGCAACCTACAGGGGGCCGGTTGAAGCTTTCTTT
CDR3aa: CSATYRGPVEAFF

j_gene: TRBJ1-1
d_gene: NA
v_gene: TRBV2
abundance: NA
CDR3nt: TGTGCCAGCAGTACGGGGACAAACACTGAAGCTTTCTTT
CDR3aa: CASSTGTNTEAFF

j_gene: TRBJ2-5
d_gene: TRBD2
v_gene: TRBV12-5
abundance: NA
CDR3nt: TGTGCTAGTGGTTTGGGACTAGCGGGAGCAGTAGAGACCCAGTACTTC
CDR3aa: CASGLGLAGAVETQYF

j_gene: TRBJ1-5
d_gene: TRBD1
v_gene: TRBV19
abundance: NA
CDR3nt: TGTGCCACCCACCCCGGGACAGGGGGCAGGCAGCCCCAGCATTTT
CDR3aa: CATHPGTGGRQPQHF

j_gene: TRBJ2-1
d_gene: TRBD2
v_gene: TRBV5-8
abundance: NA
CDR3nt: TGTGCCAGCAGCTTACACCCAAGCGGGAGGGCCGGATATGAGCAGTTCTTC
CDR3aa: CASSLHPSGRAGYEQFF

j_gene: TRBJ2-1
d_gene: TRBD2
v_gene: TRBV9
abundance: NA
CDR3nt: TGTGCCAGCAGCGAGGGGGGGAGCGGGACTAGCCCTTACAATGAGCAGTTCTTC
CDR3aa: CASSEGGSGTSPYNEQFF

j_gene: TRBJ1-5
d_gene: NA
v_gene: TRBV19
abundance: NA
CDR3nt: TGTGCCAGTAGTAGGGAAGGTGGGGGCAGGGTCGATCAGCCCCAGCATTTT
CDR3aa: CASSREGGGRVDQPQHF

j_gene: TRBJ1-1
d_gene: TRBD1
v_gene: TRBV29-1
abundance: NA
CDR3nt: TGCAGCGTGGGACAGGGCATCGCGAACACTGAAGCTTTCTTT
CDR3aa: CSVGQGIANTEAFF